A single sample gave rise to the 18 T cell receptor beta chains below, sequenced in a study of T cells in Graves' hyperthyroidism and ophthalmopathy. The CDR3 regions of TCR beta were amplified from RNA transcripts. Initially, a first-round RT-PCR of the TCR CDR3 employed the HTBI primer set. TCRdb reprocessed the multiplex PCR reads with MiXCR, giving one entry per CDR3 protein. The data contain some 420,000 distinct CDR3 sequences, about an eighth of them seen just once; the ten biggest clones take up about 4.9%. Sequenced input: blood. The receptor set was obtained from a woman aged 18-29 years with Graves' hyperthyroidism.

The sample holds many counts of this clonotype. The chain employs TRBV5-1 and TRBJ1-2; 9 positions agree with TRBD1. Germline CDR1 reads SGHRS; CDR2 reads YFSETQ. Trimming took 4 bases from V and 2 from J; bases not matched to a gene: 6. The length of the CDR3 is 15 residues. CDR3 sequence reads: CASSHRQGGNYGYTF. DNA of the CDR3: TGCGCCAGCAGCCATCGACAGGGGGGGAACTATGGCTACACCTTC.

The chain couples TRBV25-1 to TRBJ1-4; D possibly corresponds to TRBD1 (6 bases). Germline values: CDR1 MGHDK, CDR2 SYGVNS. This CDR3 comprises 16 residues. Trimming left V 2 bases short and J 4 bases short, with 14 bases between. The CDR3 DNA reads TGTGCCAGCAGTGAACACCCCGGGACACGTAATGAAAAACTGTTTTTT. It encodes CASSEHPGTRNEKLFF.

Points on this clonotype: A read error may account for a junction end that differs from germline. For the CDR3, the DNA is TGTGCCAGCAGCTTAGAGCCCGGGCCGGAGGTCGGGGGCTCCCACGAGCAGTACTTC. It yields the protein CASSLEPGPEVGGSHEQYF. This chain links TRBV7-6 with TRBJ2-7; D may be TRBD1 or TRBD2 (6 bases each). Germline values: CDR1 SGHVS, CDR2 FNYEAQ. This CDR3 comprises 19 residues.

This clonotype was seen ten or more times. This chain uses TRBV11-3 with TRBJ2-5, with D tentatively TRBD1 (6 bases). Germline CDR1 reads SGHNT; CDR2 reads YENEEA. The ends were cut back, 5 bases at V and 5 bases at J, with 15 bases in the middle. This CDR3 spans 14 amino acids. The CDR3 DNA reads as TGTGCCAGCAGCCCAGGGGTCGGGGCGGAGACCCAGTACTTC. Its protein product is CASSPGVGAETQYF. Complete variable domain (other parts from reference TRBV11-3 and TRBJ2-5): EAGVVQSPRYKIIEKKQPVAFWCNPISGHNTLYWYLQNLGQGPELLIRYENEEAVDDSQLPKDRFSAERLKGVDSTLKIQPAELGDSAVYLCASSPGVGAETQYFGPGTRLLVL.

To note about this clonotype: A much more abundant neighbour one base away suggests this may be a read error. This sequence joins TRBV28 and TRBJ2-6; D is perhaps TRBD1 (5 bases). Germline CDR1 is MDHEN and CDR2 is SYDVKM. This CDR3 is built from 13 residues. The V and J ends lost 8 bases and 12 bases respectively, with 17 bases between them. CDR3 nucleotide sequence: TGTGCCAGCGAGAAGGGGTCCCCCTCCGTCCTGACTTTC. Translation gives CASEKGSPSVLTF.

This clonotype was seen at least ten times. This rearrangement joins TRBV12-3 or TRBV12-4 to TRBJ1-4, with unresolved D. V dropped 1 base and J dropped 10 bases, with 7 bases sitting between them. This CDR3 has 12 amino acids. The CDR3 DNA reads TGTGCCAGCAGTTTAGGTCGGGGAAAACTGTTTTTT. Protein sequence: CASSLGRGKLFF.

V gene TRBV19 combines with J gene TRBJ2-2; 8 bases align to TRBD2. V shed 4 bases, J shed 5 bases, and the junction held 3 bases outside the gene matches. CDR1 is LNHDA, CDR2 SQIVND, per germline (reference sequence). This CDR3 is 14 amino acids long. CDR3 nucleotide sequence: TGTGCCAGTAGTACAGCGGGAGAGACCGGGGAGCTGTTTTTT. Its protein is CASSTAGETGELFF. The complete variable domain, with remaining parts taken from reference TRBV19 and TRBJ2-2, reads DGGITQSPKYLFRKEGQNVTLSCEQNLNHDAMYWYRQDPGQGLRLIYYSQIVNDFQKGDIAEGYSVSREKKESFPLTVTSAQKNPTAFYLCASSTAGETGELFFGEGSRLTVL.

This clonotype was seen only a few times. The chain carries TRBV29-1 and TRBJ1-2; D is uncertain. Per germline, CDR1 SQVTM and CDR2 ANQGSEA. V was trimmed by 5 bases and J by 2 bases, leaving 12 bases between them. CDR3 size: 13 residues. The CDR3 nucleotides are TGCAGCGTTAATCCTCCAGCGAACTATGGCTACACCTTC. It is translated as CSVNPPANYGYTF.

This clonotype has at least ten counts. The rearrangement uses TRBV5-5 and TRBJ2-4; perhaps TRBD2 as D (5 bases). Germline CDR1 and CDR2: SGHKS and YYEKEE (reference sequence). CDR3 length: 15 amino acids. The germline V and J ends were trimmed by 7 bases and 0 bases, with 14 bases remaining between them. The CDR3 DNA follows: TGTGCCAGCGGACCGAGGGCAGAAGCCAAAAACATTCAGTACTTC. Translated, it gives CASGPRAEAKNIQYF.

This clonotype was observed many times. CDR3 amino acids: CAISELWGEHNEQFF. The CDR3 nucleotides read TGTGCCATCAGTGAACTTTGGGGTGAGCACAATGAGCAGTTCTTC. The chain carries TRBV10-3 and TRBJ2-1; no definite D call. This CDR3 spans 15 amino acids. Germline CDR1 reads ENHRY; CDR2 reads SYGVKD. Trimming took off 3 bases at V and 5 bases at J, with 14 bases between the two ends.

The chain carries TRBV11-2 and TRBJ2-1; 9 bases fit TRBD2. V lost 5 bases to trimming and J lost 8 bases; unmatched junction nucleotides: 10. This CDR3 is built from 15 residues. Germline values: CDR1 SGHAT, CDR2 FQNNGV. CDR3 sequence reads: CASSHRAGGPHEQFF. The CDR3 DNA reads as TGTGCCAGCAGCCACCGCGCGGGAGGGCCCCATGAGCAGTTCTTC.

This clonotype was observed at least ten times. V gene TRBV5-1 combines with J gene TRBJ1-1, with D unresolved. The CDR3 is made up of 14 amino acids. The V and J ends lost 0 bases and 1 base respectively, with 7 bases between them. The germline V gene encodes CDR1 SGHRS and CDR2 YFSETQ. The CDR3 is CASSLEPGNTEAFF. In DNA, the CDR3 is TGCGCCAGCAGCTTGGAGCCGGGGAACACTGAAGCTTTCTTT.

This clonotype was found a few times. The rearrangement uses TRBV7-9 and TRBJ2-1; no clear D gene. CDR3 length: 13 residues. Germline CDR1 SEHNR, CDR2 FQNEAQ (reference sequence). Trimming removed 4 bases from V and 12 bases from J, with 16 bases in between. The CDR3 here is CASSYWTATWQFF. As DNA, the CDR3 is TGTGCCAGCAGCTATTGGACCGCTACTTGGCAGTTCTTC.

This clonotype was counted many times. The CDR3 nucleotides are TGTGCCAGCAGCCAATTCCCACAGAGCTCCTATAATTCACCCCTCCACTTT. It is translated as CASSQFPQSSYNSPLHF. The chain links TRBV3-1 to TRBJ1-6, with unresolved D. From germline, CDR1 is LGHDT and CDR2 YNNKEL (reference sequence). The CDR3 consists of 17 residues. V was shortened by 2 bases and J by 0 bases, with 11 bases between the two germline ends.

This clonotype was counted a few times. The gene calls are TRBV20-1 and TRBJ2-7; TRBD2 matches 7 bases. V shed 8 bases and J 0 bases; nucleotides not matched to a gene: 4. Germline lookup yields CDR1 DFQATT and CDR2 SNEGSKA (reference sequence). The CDR3 sequence is 12 residues long. Here the CDR3 reads CSLPGGSYEQYF. CDR3 bases: TGCAGTCTCCCGGGGGGCTCCTACGAGCAGTACTTC.

This clonotype was observed at least ten times. The chain recombines TRBV5-1 with TRBJ2-5; D remains ambiguous. V lost 5 bases and J 4 bases, leaving 9 bases between the germline ends. The CDR3 consists of 12 residues. Per germline, CDR1 SGHRS and CDR2 YFSETQ. CDR3 bases: TGCGCCAGCAGAAAAACCCGAGAGACCCAGTACTTC. This encodes CASRKTRETQYF.

The rearrangement joins TRBV18 to TRBJ2-7; unclear D gene. The better agreement between TRBJ2-1 and the DNA end casts doubt on the J call. CDR1 KGHSH and CDR2 LQKENI come from the germline V gene. This CDR3 is built from 11 residues. The CDR3 loop is CASSRSYEQFF. The CDR3 DNA is TGTGCCAGCTCCCGCTCCTACGAGCAGTTCTTC.

This clonotype was picked up many times. The chain carries TRBV18 and TRBJ1-2; TRBD1 might be the D (5 bases). Trimming stripped 3 bases from V and 5 bases from J, with 19 bases between. The CDR3 covers 16 residues. CDR1 and CDR2 from the germline V gene are KGHSH and LQKENI. CDR3 amino acids: CASSPVSGTEAYGYTF. The CDR3 DNA reads TGTGCCAGCTCACCGGTTTCCGGGACGGAGGCATATGGCTACACCTTC.